The T cell receptor beta chain described here comes from a study of cytomegalovirus exposure and HLA in healthy donors. Trimming pared 4 bases from V and 3 bases from J, leaving 14 bases between. The CDR3 is 14 amino acids. The V gene's germline CDR1 is SGHRS and CDR2 YFSETQ. This clone was seen a few times. Sequenced by immunoSEQ multiplex PCR; TCRdb stores in-frame clones only, minus some. The profile covers hundreds of thousands of clones, with 70% to 90% appearing a single time and roughly 0.8% taken by the ten largest. The sequencing sample was made of PBMCs. This chain links TRBV5-1 with TRBJ2-7; D might be TRBD2 (6 bases). The sequence came from a woman aged 18-30 years in good health and CMV-seronegative. In nucleotides, the CDR3 is TGCGCCAGCAGCGCGGGGAGCGGAGTCTACGAGCAGTACTTC. It specifies CASSAGSGVYEQYF.